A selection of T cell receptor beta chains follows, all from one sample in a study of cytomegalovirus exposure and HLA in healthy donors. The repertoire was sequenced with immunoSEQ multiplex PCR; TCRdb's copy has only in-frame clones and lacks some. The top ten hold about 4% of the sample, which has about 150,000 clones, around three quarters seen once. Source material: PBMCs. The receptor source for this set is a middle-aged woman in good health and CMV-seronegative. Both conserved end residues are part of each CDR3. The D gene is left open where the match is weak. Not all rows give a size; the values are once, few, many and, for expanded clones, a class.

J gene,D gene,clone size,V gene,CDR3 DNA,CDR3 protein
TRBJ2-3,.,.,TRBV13,TGTGCCAGCAGCTTCAGGACAGATACGCAGTATTTT,CASSFRTDTQYF
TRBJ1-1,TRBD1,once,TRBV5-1,TGCGCCAGCAGCAGGGGACAGCAGAACACTGAAGCTTTCTTT,CASSRGQQNTEAFF
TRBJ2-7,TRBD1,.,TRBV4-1,TGCGCCAGCAGCCAAGATTCTGGGACAGGAAGAATCTACGAGCAGTACTTC,CASSQDSGTGRIYEQYF
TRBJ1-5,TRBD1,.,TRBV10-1,TGCGCCAGCAGTGGGGGGACAGGGAGTGACGATCAGCCCCAGCATTTT,CASSGGTGSDDQPQHF
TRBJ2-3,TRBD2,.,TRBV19,TGTGCCAGTAGTATAGAAGGTGCGGGAGCAGATACGCAGTATTTT,CASSIEGAGADTQYF
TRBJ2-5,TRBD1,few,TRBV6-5,TGTGCCAGCAGTGGGCAAGGGGGCTGGGAGACCCAGTACTTC,CASSGQGGWETQYF
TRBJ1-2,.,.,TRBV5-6,TGTGCCAGCAGCCTGGGGGTTGGGGGCAAAGCTAACTATGGCTACACCTTC,CASSLGVGGKANYGYTF
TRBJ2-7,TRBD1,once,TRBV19,TGTGCCAGTAGTTCCTGGGACAGGGGAAGTCGCGAGCAGTACTTC,CASSSWDRGSREQYF
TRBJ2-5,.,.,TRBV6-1,TGTGCCAGCAGGACAGCCGGTATGGAGACCCAGTACTTC,CASRTAGMETQYF
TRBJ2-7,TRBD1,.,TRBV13,TGTGCCAGCAGCTTAGGGCAGGGGGTTTACGAGCAGTACTTC,CASSLGQGVYEQYF
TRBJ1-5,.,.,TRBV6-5,TGTGCCAGCAGTTACTCTGGACAGCTTAATCAGCCCCAGCATTTT,CASSYSGQLNQPQHF
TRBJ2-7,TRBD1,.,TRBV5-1,TGCGCCAGCAGCGAAGTCTCAGGGGGTGAATACTTC,CASSEVSGGEYF
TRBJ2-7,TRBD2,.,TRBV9,TGTGCCAGCAGCGTTGGGACTAGCGGGGGGGCGATGGACCACGAGCAGTACTTC,CASSVGTSGGAMDHEQYF
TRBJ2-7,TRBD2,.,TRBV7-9,TGTGCCAGCAGCTTAGCGGGCGGGAGGGCCGGGCGCTACGAGCAGTACTTC,CASSLAGGRAGRYEQYF
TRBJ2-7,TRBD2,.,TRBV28,TGTGCCAGCAGTTTAAGTCCGGGACTAGATCTTTCCTACGAGCAGTACTTC,CASSLSPGLDLSYEQYF
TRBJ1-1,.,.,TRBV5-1,TGCGCCAGCAGCTTGGTCCCAGACATGAACACTGAAGCTTTCTTT,CASSLVPDMNTEAFF
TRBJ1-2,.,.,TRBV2,TGTGCCAGCAGTGTAACGACAGGCCCGGATAGCTACACCTTC,CASSVTTGPDSYTF
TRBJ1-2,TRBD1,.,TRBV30,TGTGCCTGGAGGTCGGACAGGGGGGGCCGTGGAGCTAACTATGGCTACACCTTC,CAWRSDRGGRGANYGYTF
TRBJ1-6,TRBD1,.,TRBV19,TGTGCCAGTAGTGCCTGGACAGGGCCTAGCTCCTATAATTCACCCCTCCACTTT,CASSAWTGPSSYNSPLHF
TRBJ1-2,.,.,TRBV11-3,TGTGCCAGCAGCTTAGAGACTGCCGCAATCCTAAAAGGCTACACCTTC,CASSLETAAILKGYTF
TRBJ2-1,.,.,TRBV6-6,TGTGCCAGCAGCAGACCCTCCCAGGGCAAGAGTGAGCAGTTCTTC,CASSRPSQGKSEQFF
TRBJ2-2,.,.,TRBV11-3,TGTGCCAGCAGCTCGGTCGGGGCGAACACCGGGGAGCTGTTTTTT,CASSSVGANTGELFF
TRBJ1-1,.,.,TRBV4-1,TGCGCCAGCAGCCAAGGACTAGGACGTATGAACACTGAAGCTTTCTTT,CASSQGLGRMNTEAFF
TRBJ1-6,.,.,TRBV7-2,TGTGCCAGCAGTCCCTACCGACAAGATTCACCCCTCCACTTT,CASSPYRQDSPLHF
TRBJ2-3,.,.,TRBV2,TGTGCCAGCAGTGAAATGTACACAGATACGCAGTATTTT,CASSEMYTDTQYF
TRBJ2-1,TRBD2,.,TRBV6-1,TGTGCCAGCAGTGAAGAGGGACGGGGGGGTCTGGAGTTCTTC,CASSEEGRGGLEFF
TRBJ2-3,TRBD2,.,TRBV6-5,TGTGCCAGCAGTCTGAGGCTAGCGGCCACAGATACGCAGTATTTT,CASSLRLAATDTQYF
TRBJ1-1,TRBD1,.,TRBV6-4,TGTGCCAGCTGGGACAGGGGAACTGAAGCTTTCTTT,CASWDRGTEAFF
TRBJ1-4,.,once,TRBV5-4,TGTGCCAGCAGCTTGAGTTTGCGAACCGATGAAAAACTGTTTTTT,CASSLSLRTDEKLFF
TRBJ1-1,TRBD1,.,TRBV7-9,TGTGCCAGCAGCGCCAGGGGGGGGACAGGGGCGTCTGAAGCTTTCTTT,CASSARGGTGASEAFF
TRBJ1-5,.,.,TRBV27,TGTGCCAGCAGTTTAAACCACGGGAATCAGCCCCAGCATTTT,CASSLNHGNQPQHF
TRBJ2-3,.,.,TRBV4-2,TGTGCCAGCAGCCTGCTAGGGGGGGTCCATACGCAGTATTTT,CASSLLGGVHTQYF
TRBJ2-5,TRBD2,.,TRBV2,TGTGCCAGCAGCGCTCTAGCGGGGGGTCAAGAGACCCAGTACTTC,CASSALAGGQETQYF
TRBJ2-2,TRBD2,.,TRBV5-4,TGTGCCAGCAGTGGACTAGCGGGGGCCCAATCCGGTGGCACCGGGGAGCTGTTTTTT,CASSGLAGAQSGGTGELFF
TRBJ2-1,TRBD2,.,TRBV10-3,TGTGCCATCAGTGACTTGACTAGCGGGAGTTCCCATGAGCAGTTCTTC,CAISDLTSGSSHEQFF
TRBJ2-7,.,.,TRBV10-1,TGCGCCAGCAGTGGCACTTCCTACGAGCAGTACTTC,CASSGTSYEQYF
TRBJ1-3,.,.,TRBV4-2,TGTGCCAGCAGCCCGCAATCCGACAGAAACTCTGGAAACACCATATATTTT,CASSPQSDRNSGNTIYF
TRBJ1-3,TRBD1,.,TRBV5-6,TGTGCCAGCAGCTTGGACAGGGGAGCCGGAAACACCATATATTTT,CASSLDRGAGNTIYF
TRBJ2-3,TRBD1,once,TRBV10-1,TGCGCCAGCAGCTTGGACAGGCGGAGCACAGATACGCAGTATTTT,CASSLDRRSTDTQYF
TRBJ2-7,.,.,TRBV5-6,TGTGCCAGCAGCCCCGGACTTAGCTCCTACGAGCAGTACTTC,CASSPGLSSYEQYF
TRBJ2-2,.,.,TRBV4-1,TGCGCCAGCAGCCAAGCAGAGCTGGGCGCCGGGGAGCTGTTTTTT,CASSQAELGAGELFF
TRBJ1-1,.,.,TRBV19,TGTGCCAGTAGTTCACAGGGGAACACTGAAGCTTTCTTT,CASSSQGNTEAFF
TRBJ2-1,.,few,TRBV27,TGTGCCAGCAGTCCGGCTGCTCACAAGACACTCGCTAACAATGAGCAGTTCTTC,CASSPAAHKTLANNEQFF
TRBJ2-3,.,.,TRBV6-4,TGTGCCAGCACCCCTAGCGCAGATACGCAGTATTTT,CASTPSADTQYF
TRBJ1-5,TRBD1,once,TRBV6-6,TGTGCCAGCAGTACCCGGGACAGCCAGAATCAGCCCCAGCATTTT,CASSTRDSQNQPQHF
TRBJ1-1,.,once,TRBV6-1,TGTGCCAGCAGTGATTCCGAGGGAGGTACAGCGTTGAACACTGAAGCTTTCTTT,CASSDSEGGTALNTEAFF
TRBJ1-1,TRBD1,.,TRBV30,TGTGCCTCCCGCCGGGACAGAGTCATGAACACTGAAGCTTTCTTT,CASRRDRVMNTEAFF
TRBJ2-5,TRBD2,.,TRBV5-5,TGTGCCAGCAGCTCGGGGGCGGGGTTAGCGGGGGGGTATCAAGAGACCCAGTACTTC,CASSSGAGLAGGYQETQYF
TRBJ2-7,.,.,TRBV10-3,TGTGCCATCAGTGTGACAGTCTCCTACGAGCAGTACTTC,CAISVTVSYEQYF
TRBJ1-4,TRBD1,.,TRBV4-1,TGCGCCAGCAGAACTTACATGGGACAGGCGAATGAAAAACTGTTTTTT,CASRTYMGQANEKLFF
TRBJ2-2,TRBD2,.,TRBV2,TGTGCCAGCAGGCTGACTAGCGCGTCGAACACCGGGGAGCTGTTTTTT,CASRLTSASNTGELFF
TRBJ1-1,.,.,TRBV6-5,TGTGCCAGCAGTTACTCGAAGGCAGGCGTCACTGAAGCTTTCTTT,CASSYSKAGVTEAFF